The 25 T cell receptor beta chains listed next were all sequenced from one sample in a study of cytomegalovirus exposure and HLA in healthy donors. PCR primers comprised 60 Vbeta and 13 Jbeta primers. The assay was immunoSEQ multiplex PCR, and TCRdb's table has in-frame clones only and misses some. The sample has 150,000 to 190,000 clones, about 88% seen once. Sequencing used PBMCs. The receptors stem from a woman aged 18-30 years in good health and CMV-seronegative.

J is TRBJ2-4 and V is TRBV6-6, with 7 bases identical to TRBD1. CDR3 length: 16 residues. The germline CDR1 and CDR2 sequences are MNHNY and SVGAGI (reference sequence). V gave up 7 bases and J gave up 2 bases; unmatched junction bases: 11. This chain's CDR3 is CASTQPGGMSKNIQYF. The DNA for the CDR3 is TGTGCCAGCACTCAACCAGGGGGTATGTCCAAAAACATTCAGTACTTC.

This clone was recorded only once. The chain recombines TRBV11-3 with TRBJ2-5, with D perhaps TRBD1 (5 bases). The CDR3 covers 14 residues. The V end was cut by 0 bases, the J end by 1 base, with 6 bases between. The germline V gene encodes CDR1 SGHNT and CDR2 YENEEA. The CDR3 nucleotides read TGTGCCAGCAGCTTAGAGGGGCGCCAAGAGACCCAGTACTTC. This encodes CASSLEGRQETQYF.

V is TRBV28 and J is TRBJ1-2; no reliable D call. This CDR3 has 15 amino acids. The V and J ends lost 6 bases and 3 bases respectively, with 17 bases between them. In germline, CDR1 is MDHEN, CDR2 SYDVKM. The chain's CDR3 is CASSPLGGYDYGYTF. The CDR3, as DNA: TGTGCCAGCAGCCCCTTGGGAGGATATGACTATGGCTACACCTTC.

This chain links TRBV4-2 with TRBJ2-1; D may be TRBD1 (8 bases). Germline CDR1 reads LGHNA; CDR2 reads YNFKEQ. V was trimmed by 0 bases and J by 0 bases, leaving 24 bases between them. The length of the CDR3 is 21 residues. The CDR3 sequence: CASSQDMSRGLGGSSYNEQFF. CDR3 coding DNA: TGTGCCAGCAGCCAAGATATGTCCAGGGGGCTGGGAGGGAGCTCCTACAATGAGCAGTTCTTC.

The rearrangement uses TRBV10-3 and TRBJ2-7; 9 positions agree with TRBD1. Germline CDR1 and CDR2: ENHRY and SYGVKD. This CDR3 spans 14 amino acids. The trim removed 7 bases at V and 3 bases at J, leaving 7 bases unmatched. The CDR3 region is CAIKNGTGFYEQYF. CDR3 bases: TGTGCCATCAAGAACGGGACAGGGTTCTACGAGCAGTACTTC.

The rearrangement links TRBV28 to TRBJ2-1, with 9 bases matching TRBD2. Losses at the gene ends were 8 bases for V and 8 bases for J; bases not matched to a gene: 7. Germline CDR1 and CDR2: MDHEN and SYDVKM. The CDR3 totals 13 residues. CDR3 residues: CASQGLASYEQFF. For the CDR3, the DNA is TGTGCCAGCCAAGGACTAGCGTCATATGAGCAGTTCTTC.

The chain links TRBV14 to TRBJ2-7, with 7 nucleotides matching TRBD2. The CDR3 loop spans 15 amino acids. The germline V gene has CDR1 SGHDN and CDR2 FVKESK. With 1 base clipped from V and 3 bases from J, the junction kept 6 bases outside the gene matches. The DNA of the CDR3 is TGTGCCAGCAGCCAAGGGTGGCGGGAGATCTACGAGCAGTACTTC. Its translation: CASSQGWREIYEQYF.

The chain links TRBV28 to TRBJ2-5, with 8 nucleotides matching TRBD2. V dropped 6 bases and J dropped 11; count of bases not matched to a gene: 14. The CDR3 consists of 14 residues. Looked up from germline, CDR1 is MDHEN and CDR2 is SYDVKM. The CDR3 DNA is TGTGCCAGCAGACCCGGGACTAGGGGGGGGGAGCAGTACTTC. It translates to CASRPGTRGGEQYF.

J is TRBJ1-4 and V is TRBV27; tentatively, D is TRBD1 (5 bases). Trimming removed 5 bases at V and 0 bases at J, with 10 bases between. There are 15 residues in the CDR3. Germline loops: CDR1 MNHEY, CDR2 SMNVEV (reference sequence). Here the CDR3 reads CASSDQGATNEKLFF. CDR3 coding DNA: TGTGCCAGCAGTGACCAGGGTGCAACTAATGAAAAACTGTTTTTT.

The J gene is TRBJ2-1, the V gene TRBV10-3; 10 nucleotides agree with TRBD2. Germline V lookup: CDR1 ENHRY, CDR2 SYGVKD. Trimming removed 8 bases from V and 7 bases from J; junction bases left unmatched: 5. The CDR3 covers 13 residues. CDR3 loop: CAIVASGGNEQFF. The CDR3 nucleotides are TGTGCCATCGTGGCTAGCGGGGGAAATGAGCAGTTCTTC.

The J gene is TRBJ2-1, the V gene TRBV9, with a tentative D call TRBD2 (5 bases). The germline V gene has CDR1 SGDLS and CDR2 YYNGEE. The CDR3 runs to 15 residues. The V and J ends lost 0 bases and 7 bases respectively, with 14 bases between them. The CDR3 loop reads CASSVAGERWNEQFF. DNA of the CDR3: TGTGCCAGCAGCGTAGCCGGGGAGAGGTGGAATGAGCAGTTCTTC.

This chain joins TRBV7-2 and TRBJ1-5; 8 positions agree with TRBD1. Germline values: CDR1 SGHTA, CDR2 FQGNSA. The length of the CDR3 is 11 residues. For the CDR3, the DNA is TGTAGGGCACAGGGGGATCAGCCCCAGCATTTT. It encodes CRAQGDQPQHF. The full variable domain, with the rest looked up from reference TRBV7-2 and TRBJ1-5, is GAGVSQSPSNKVTEKGKDVELRCDPISGHTALYWYRQSLGQGLEFLIYFQGNSAPDKSGLPSDRFSAERTGGSVSTLTIQRTQQEDSAVYLCRAQGDQPQHFGDGTRLSIL.

The chain joins TRBV19 to TRBJ2-7; D is perhaps TRBD1 (5 bases). The CDR3 has 16 residues. Germline loops: CDR1 LNHDA, CDR2 SQIVND (reference sequence). The germline V and J ends were trimmed by 4 bases and 3 bases, with 19 bases remaining between them. CDR3 DNA: TGTGCCAGTAGTACCAGACAGAGCCTCCCAATCTACGAGCAGTACTTC. The encoded protein is CASSTRQSLPIYEQYF.

V and J are TRBV6-6 and TRBJ1-4; perhaps TRBD1 as D (6 bases). This CDR3 comprises 15 residues. Trimming shortened V by 2 bases and J by 8 bases, and 15 bases separated the two germline ends. Germline CDR1 and CDR2: MNHNY and SVGAGI (reference sequence). Here the CDR3 reads CASSYDPGVAEKLFF. CDR3 coding DNA: TGTGCCAGCAGTTACGATCCAGGGGTGGCCGAAAAACTGTTTTTT.

Points on this clone: A read error is likely here: a far larger clone is one base away. This chain connects TRBV11-3 to TRBJ1-1; D unclear. Per germline, CDR1 SGHNT and CDR2 YENEEA. The CDR3 contains 14 residues. V was trimmed by 5 bases and J by 1 base, leaving 11 bases between them. CDR3 protein: CASSLNPGNTEAFF. The CDR3 nucleotides are TGTGCCAGCAGCCTAAACCCCGGGAACACTGAAGCTTTCTTT.

The CDR3 DNA reads as TGTGCCAGCAGCTTACCACTAGCCGAAGAGCAGTTCTTC. It is translated as CASSLPLAEEQFF. This chain uses TRBV7-8 with TRBJ2-1, with D possibly TRBD2 on 6 matching bases. This CDR3 comprises 13 residues. Trimming pared 2 bases from V and 10 bases from J, leaving 12 bases between. The germline V gene encodes CDR1 SGHVS and CDR2 FQNEAQ.

V is TRBV14 and J is TRBJ1-3; D is possibly TRBD1 (5 bases). The CDR3 contains 15 residues. CDR1 and CDR2 (germline): SGHDN, FVKESK. The V end lost 5 bases, the J end lost 0 bases, and 11 bases lay between the germline ends. CDR3 nucleotides: TGTGCCAGCAGCGCGCTGGGGGGCTCTGGAAACACCATATATTTT. As protein: CASSALGGSGNTIYF.

The chain joins TRBV7-2 to TRBJ2-5; 7 nucleotides agree with TRBD2. The trim removed 4 bases at V and 5 bases at J, leaving 7 bases unmatched. This CDR3 region has 14 residues. Germline loops: CDR1 SGHTA, CDR2 FQGNSA. Written as DNA, the CDR3 is TGTGCCAGCAGCTGGGGAATAGCGGGTGAGACCCAGTACTTC. The encoded protein is CASSWGIAGETQYF.

The CDR3 DNA follows: TGTGCCAGCAGCCCAGGTCGCCTTCCAGATACGCAGTATTTT. As protein: CASSPGRLPDTQYF. The chain uses TRBV7-9 and TRBJ2-3, with D unresolved. V lost 5 bases, J lost 4 bases, and 13 bases lay in between. The germline V gene encodes CDR1 SEHNR and CDR2 FQNEAQ (reference sequence). This CDR3 has 14 amino acids.

This rearrangement joins TRBV19 to TRBJ2-2; TRBD2 agrees at 10 bases. CDR1 and CDR2 (germline): LNHDA, SQIVND (reference sequence). This CDR3 region has 17 residues. Trimming took 5 bases from V and 5 from J; bases not matched to a gene: 11. CDR3 residues: CASSSAAGGLWTGELFF. The DNA for the CDR3 is TGTGCCAGTAGTTCGGCAGCGGGAGGGCTGTGGACCGGGGAGCTGTTTTTT.

The chain recombines TRBV15 with TRBJ2-5; 9 bases fit TRBD1. Germline V gene data show CDR1 as LNHNV and CDR2 as YYDKDF (reference sequence). V lost 5 bases, J lost 1 base, and 5 bases stayed unmatched. The CDR3 runs 15 residues. This CDR3 is CATSRGQGSQETQYF. The CDR3, as DNA: TGTGCCACCAGCCGCGGACAGGGGTCCCAAGAGACCCAGTACTTC.

CDR3 region: CASCPVAGYNEQFF. As DNA, the CDR3 is TGTGCCAGCTGCCCCGTAGCGGGGTACAATGAGCAGTTCTTC. This chain joins TRBV7-2 and TRBJ2-1, with 8 bases that match TRBD2. Germline trimming cut 8 bases from V and 4 bases from J; bases unmatched to any gene: 7. CDR1 and CDR2 (germline): SGHTA, FQGNSA. CDR3 length equals 14 residues.

A single count supports this clone. The chain employs TRBV5-4 and TRBJ2-7; the match to TRBD2 covers 7 bases. Germline V gene lookup returns CDR1 SGHNT and CDR2 YYREEE (reference sequence). After removal of 0 bases from V and 2 bases from J, the junction contained 2 bases not matched to a gene. CDR3 size: 14 residues. The CDR3 sequence is CASSLGEGPYEQYF. CDR3 sequence (DNA): TGTGCCAGCAGCTTGGGGGAGGGCCCCTACGAGCAGTACTTC.

The gene calls are TRBV5-6 and TRBJ2-3, with 12 bases aligning to TRBD2. Germline V gene lookup returns CDR1 SGHDT and CDR2 YYEEEE. This CDR3 has 17 residues. Trimming cost V 4 bases and J 5 bases; bases outside gene matches: 11. CDR3 amino acids: CASSDRLAGAPGDTQYF. The CDR3 nucleotides read TGTGCCAGCAGCGACCGACTAGCGGGGGCCCCGGGAGATACGCAGTATTTT. The full variable domain, in which reference TRBV5-6 and TRBJ2-3 provide the parts outside the CDR3, is DAGVTQSPTHLIKTRGQQVTLRCSPKSGHDTVSWYQQALGQGPQFIFQYYEEEERQRGNFPDRFSGHQFPNYSSELNVNALLLGDSALYLCASSDRLAGAPGDTQYFGPGTRLTVL.

The gene calls are TRBV7-3 and TRBJ2-2, with D perhaps matching TRBD2 (6 bases). The CDR3 runs to 15 residues. Trimming took off 5 bases at V and 7 bases at J, with 17 bases between the two ends. Germline lookup yields CDR1 SGHTA and CDR2 FQGTGA. CDR3 nucleotide sequence: TGTGCCAGCAGCCAAAGGGACTCGGGGATCGGGGAGCTGTTTTTT. This codes for CASSQRDSGIGELFF.